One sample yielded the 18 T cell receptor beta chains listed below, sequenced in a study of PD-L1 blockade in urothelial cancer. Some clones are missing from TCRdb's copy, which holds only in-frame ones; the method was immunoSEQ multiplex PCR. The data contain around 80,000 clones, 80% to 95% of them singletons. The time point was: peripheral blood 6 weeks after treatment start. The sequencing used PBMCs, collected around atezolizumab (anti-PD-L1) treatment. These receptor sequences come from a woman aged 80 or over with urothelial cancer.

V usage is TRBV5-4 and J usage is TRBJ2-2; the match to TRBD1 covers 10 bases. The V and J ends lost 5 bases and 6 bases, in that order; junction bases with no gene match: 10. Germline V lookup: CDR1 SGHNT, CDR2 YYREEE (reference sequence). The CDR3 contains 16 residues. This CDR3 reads CASSQGQGVNPGELFF. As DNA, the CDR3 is TGTGCCAGCAGTCAAGGACAGGGGGTAAATCCCGGGGAGCTGTTTTTT.

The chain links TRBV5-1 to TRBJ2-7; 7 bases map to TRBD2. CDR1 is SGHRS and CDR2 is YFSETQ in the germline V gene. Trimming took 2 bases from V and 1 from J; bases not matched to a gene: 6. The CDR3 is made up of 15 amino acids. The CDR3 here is CASSLSGDTSYEQYF. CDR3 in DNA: TGCGCCAGCAGCTTAAGCGGGGATACGTCCTACGAGCAGTACTTC.

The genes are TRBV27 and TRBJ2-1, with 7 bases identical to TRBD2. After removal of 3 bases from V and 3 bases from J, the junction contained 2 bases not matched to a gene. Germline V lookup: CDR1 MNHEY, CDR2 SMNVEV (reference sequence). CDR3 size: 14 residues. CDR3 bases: TGTGCCAGCAGTTTTGGCGGGAGCTACAATGAGCAGTTCTTC. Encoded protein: CASSFGGSYNEQFF.

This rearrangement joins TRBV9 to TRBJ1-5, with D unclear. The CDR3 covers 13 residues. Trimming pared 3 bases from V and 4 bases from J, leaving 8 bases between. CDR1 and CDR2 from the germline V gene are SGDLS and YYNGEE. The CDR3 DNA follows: TGTGCCAGCAGCGCAGCGGCGAATCAGCCCCAGCATTTT. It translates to CASSAAANQPQHF. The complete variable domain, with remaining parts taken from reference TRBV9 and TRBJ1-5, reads DSGVTQTPKHLITATGQRVTLRCSPRSGDLSVYWYQQSLDQGLQFLIQYYNGEERAKGNILERFSAQQFPDLHSELNLSSLELGDSALYFCASSAAANQPQHFGDGTRLSIL.

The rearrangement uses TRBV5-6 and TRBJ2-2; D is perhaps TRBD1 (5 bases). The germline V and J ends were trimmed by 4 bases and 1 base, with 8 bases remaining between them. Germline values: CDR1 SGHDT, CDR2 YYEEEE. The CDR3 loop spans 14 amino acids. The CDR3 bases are TGTGCCAGCAGCCTCGGACAGAACACCGGGGAGCTGTTTTTT. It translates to CASSLGQNTGELFF. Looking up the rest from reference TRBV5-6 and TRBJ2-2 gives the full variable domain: DAGVTQSPTHLIKTRGQQVTLRCSPKSGHDTVSWYQQALGQGPQFIFQYYEEEERQRGNFPDRFSGHQFPNYSSELNVNALLLGDSALYLCASSLGQNTGELFFGEGSRLTVL.

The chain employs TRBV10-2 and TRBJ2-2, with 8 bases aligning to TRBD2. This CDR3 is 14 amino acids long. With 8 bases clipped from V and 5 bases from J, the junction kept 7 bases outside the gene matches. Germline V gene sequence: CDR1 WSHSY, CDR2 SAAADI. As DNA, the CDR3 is TGCGCCAGCGGCAGGGGACTAGAAACCGGGGAGCTGTTTTTT. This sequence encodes CASGRGLETGELFF.

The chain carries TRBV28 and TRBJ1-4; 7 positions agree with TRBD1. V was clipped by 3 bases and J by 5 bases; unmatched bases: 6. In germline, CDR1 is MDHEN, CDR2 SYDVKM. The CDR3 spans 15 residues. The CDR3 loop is CASSFTGTENEKLFF. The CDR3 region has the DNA TGTGCCAGCAGTTTCACCGGGACAGAAAATGAAAAACTGTTTTTT.

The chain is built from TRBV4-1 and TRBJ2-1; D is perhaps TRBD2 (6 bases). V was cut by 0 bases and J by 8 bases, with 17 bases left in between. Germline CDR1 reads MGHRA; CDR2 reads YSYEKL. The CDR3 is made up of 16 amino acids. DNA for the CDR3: TGCGCCAGCAGCCAAGATCCGGGACTTCGCACGGATGAGCAGTTCTTC. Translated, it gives CASSQDPGLRTDEQFF.

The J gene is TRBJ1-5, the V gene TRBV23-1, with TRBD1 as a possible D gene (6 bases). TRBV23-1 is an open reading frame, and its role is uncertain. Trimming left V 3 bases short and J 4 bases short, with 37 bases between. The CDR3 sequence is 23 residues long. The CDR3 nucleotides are TGCGCCAGCAGTCATCCGGGGGTCGTCGGGGGGGCATTCCCGTCTTCCAGGAATCAGCCCCAGCATTTT. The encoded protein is CASSHPGVVGGAFPSSRNQPQHF.

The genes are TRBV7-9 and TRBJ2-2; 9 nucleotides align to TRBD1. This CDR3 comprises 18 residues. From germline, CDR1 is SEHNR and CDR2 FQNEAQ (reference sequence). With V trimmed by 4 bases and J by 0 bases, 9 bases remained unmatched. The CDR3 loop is CASSWGRGQGANTGELFF. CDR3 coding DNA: TGTGCCAGCAGCTGGGGACGGGGACAGGGAGCGAACACCGGGGAGCTGTTTTTT.

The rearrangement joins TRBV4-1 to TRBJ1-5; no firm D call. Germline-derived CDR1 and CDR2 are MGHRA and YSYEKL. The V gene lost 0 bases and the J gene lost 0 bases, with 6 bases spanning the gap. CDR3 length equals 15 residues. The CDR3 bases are TGCGCCAGCAGCCAAGATCCAAATAGCAATCAGCCCCAGCATTTT. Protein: CASSQDPNSNQPQHF.

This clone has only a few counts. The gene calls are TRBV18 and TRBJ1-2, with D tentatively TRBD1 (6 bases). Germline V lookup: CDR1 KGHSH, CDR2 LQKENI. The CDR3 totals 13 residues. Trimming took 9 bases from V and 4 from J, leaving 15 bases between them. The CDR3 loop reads CASSPDSFYGYTF. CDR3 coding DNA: TGTGCCAGTTCCCCGGACAGCTTCTATGGCTACACCTTC.

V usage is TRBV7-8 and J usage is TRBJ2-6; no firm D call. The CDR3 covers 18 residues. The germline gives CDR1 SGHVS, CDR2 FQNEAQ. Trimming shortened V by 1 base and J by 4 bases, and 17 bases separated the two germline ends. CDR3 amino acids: CASSLVWAGSSGANVLTF. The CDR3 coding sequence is TGTGCCAGCAGCTTAGTTTGGGCAGGATCTTCGGGGGCCAACGTCCTGACTTTC. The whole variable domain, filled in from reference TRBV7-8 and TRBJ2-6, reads GAGVSQSPRYKVAKRGQDVALRCDPISGHVSLFWYQQALGQGPEFLTYFQNEAQLDKSGLPSDRFFAERPEGSVSTLKIQRTQQEDSAVYLCASSLVWAGSSGANVLTFGAGSRLTVL.

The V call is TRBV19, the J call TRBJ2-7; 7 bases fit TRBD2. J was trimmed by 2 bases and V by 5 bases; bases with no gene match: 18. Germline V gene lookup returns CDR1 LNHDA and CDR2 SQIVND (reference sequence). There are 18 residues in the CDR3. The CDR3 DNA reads TGTGCCAGTAGTCCTCTACCGTTACTAGCGAAGGTTACCTACGAGCAGTACTTC. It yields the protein CASSPLPLLAKVTYEQYF.

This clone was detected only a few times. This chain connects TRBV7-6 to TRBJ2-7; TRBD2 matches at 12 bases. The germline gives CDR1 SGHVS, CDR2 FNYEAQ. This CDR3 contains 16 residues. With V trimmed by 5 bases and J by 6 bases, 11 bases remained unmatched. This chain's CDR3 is CASSERLAGGGAEQYF. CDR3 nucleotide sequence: TGTGCCAGCAGCGAGCGTCTAGCGGGAGGGGGGGCCGAGCAGTACTTC.

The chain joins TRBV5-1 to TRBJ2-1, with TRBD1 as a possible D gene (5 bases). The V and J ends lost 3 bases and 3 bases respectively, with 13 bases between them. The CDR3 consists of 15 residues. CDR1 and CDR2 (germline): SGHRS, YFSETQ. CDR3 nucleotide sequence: TGCGCCAGCAGCTGGGGCGGAGAGAGCTACAATGAGCAGTTCTTC. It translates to CASSWGGESYNEQFF.

The CDR3 is CATLFRTWLYNEQFF. CDR3 nucleotide sequence: TGTGCCACCCTTTTCCGGACTTGGTTATACAATGAGCAGTTCTTC. The chain couples TRBV5-6 to TRBJ2-1, with D tentatively TRBD2 (5 bases). Trimming removed 9 bases at V and 4 bases at J, with 20 bases between. The CDR3 loop spans 15 amino acids. Germline V gene sequence: CDR1 SGHDT, CDR2 YYEEEE.

The CDR3: CASSLEASGTHEQYF. Written as DNA, the CDR3 is TGTGCCAGCAGCTTGGAGGCTAGCGGGACCCACGAGCAGTACTTC. The gene calls are TRBV5-8 and TRBJ2-5; 9 nucleotides agree with TRBD2. The last part of the DNA fits TRBJ2-7 better; the J call may be wrong. This CDR3 is 15 amino acids long. Germline V gives CDR1 SGHTS, CDR2 YDEGEE.